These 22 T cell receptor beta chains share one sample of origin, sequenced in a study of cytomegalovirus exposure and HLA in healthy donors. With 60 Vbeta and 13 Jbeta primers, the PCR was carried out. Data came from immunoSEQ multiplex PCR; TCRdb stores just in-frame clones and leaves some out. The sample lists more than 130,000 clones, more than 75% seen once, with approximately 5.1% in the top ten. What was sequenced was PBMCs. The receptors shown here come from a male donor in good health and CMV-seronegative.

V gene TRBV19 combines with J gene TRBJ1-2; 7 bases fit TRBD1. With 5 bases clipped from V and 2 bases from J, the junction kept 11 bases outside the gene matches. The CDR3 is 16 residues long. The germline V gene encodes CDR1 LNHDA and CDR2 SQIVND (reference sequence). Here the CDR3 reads CASSSPMRGLNYGYTF. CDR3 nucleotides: TGTGCCAGTAGTTCACCCATGAGGGGGCTCAACTATGGCTACACCTTC.

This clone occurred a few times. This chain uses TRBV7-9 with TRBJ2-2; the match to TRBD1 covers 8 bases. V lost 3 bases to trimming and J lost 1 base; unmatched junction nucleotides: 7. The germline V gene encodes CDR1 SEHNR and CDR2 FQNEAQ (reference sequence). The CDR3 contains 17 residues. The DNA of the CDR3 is TGTGCCAGCAGCTTCGGAAGGACAGGGATGAACACCGGGGAGCTGTTTTTT. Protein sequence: CASSFGRTGMNTGELFF.

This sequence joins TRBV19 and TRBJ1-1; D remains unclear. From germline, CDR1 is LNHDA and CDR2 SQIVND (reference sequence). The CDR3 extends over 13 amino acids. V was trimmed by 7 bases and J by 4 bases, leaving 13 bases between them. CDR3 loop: CASKLLTGTEAFF. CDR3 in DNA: TGTGCCAGTAAACTACTAACGGGCACTGAAGCTTTCTTT. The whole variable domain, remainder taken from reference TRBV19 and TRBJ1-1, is DGGITQSPKYLFRKEGQNVTLSCEQNLNHDAMYWYRQDPGQGLRLIYYSQIVNDFQKGDIAEGYSVSREKKESFPLTVTSAQKNPTAFYLCASKLLTGTEAFFGQGTRLTVV.

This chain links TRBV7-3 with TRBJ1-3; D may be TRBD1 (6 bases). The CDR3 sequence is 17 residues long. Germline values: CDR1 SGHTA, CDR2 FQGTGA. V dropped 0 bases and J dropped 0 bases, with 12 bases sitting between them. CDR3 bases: TGTGCCAGCAGCTTAACGTCGGACAGTGGCTCTGGAAACACCATATATTTT. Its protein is CASSLTSDSGSGNTIYF.

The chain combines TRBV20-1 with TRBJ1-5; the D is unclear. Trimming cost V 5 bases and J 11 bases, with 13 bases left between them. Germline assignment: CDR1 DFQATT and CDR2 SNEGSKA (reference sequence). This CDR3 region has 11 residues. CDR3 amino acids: CSAAPGRTQHF. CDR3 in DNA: TGCAGTGCTGCCCCTGGGAGGACCCAGCATTTT.

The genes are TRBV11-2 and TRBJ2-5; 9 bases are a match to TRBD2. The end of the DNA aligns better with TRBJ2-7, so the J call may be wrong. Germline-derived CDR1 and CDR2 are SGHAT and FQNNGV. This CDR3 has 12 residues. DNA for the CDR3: TGTGCCAGCAGGGGACTAGCTGGCGAGCAGTACTTC. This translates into CASRGLAGEQYF.

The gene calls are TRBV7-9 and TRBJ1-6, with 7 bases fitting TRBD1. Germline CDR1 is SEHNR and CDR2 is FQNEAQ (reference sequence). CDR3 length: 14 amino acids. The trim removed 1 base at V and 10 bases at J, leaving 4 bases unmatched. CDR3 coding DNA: TGTGCCAGCAGCTTAGATGGGGGACAGTCACCCCTCCACTTT. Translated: CASSLDGGQSPLHF.

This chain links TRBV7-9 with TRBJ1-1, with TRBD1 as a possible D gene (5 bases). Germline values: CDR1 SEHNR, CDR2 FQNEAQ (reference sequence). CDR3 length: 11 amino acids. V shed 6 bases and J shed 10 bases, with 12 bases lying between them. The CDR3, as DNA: TGTGCCAGCAGTTTCGGGGGGGGAGCTTTCTTT. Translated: CASSFGGGAFF.

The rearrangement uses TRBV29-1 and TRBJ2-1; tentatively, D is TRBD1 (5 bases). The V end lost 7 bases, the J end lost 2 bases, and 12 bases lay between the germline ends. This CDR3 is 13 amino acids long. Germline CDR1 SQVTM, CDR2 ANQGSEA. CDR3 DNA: TGCAGCGGGAACAGGCCTCCCTACAATGAGCAGTTCTTC. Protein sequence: CSGNRPPYNEQFF.

Here the CDR3 DNA reads TGCAGCGGGGGACAGGGGGCGAATCAGCCCCAGCATTTT. Its protein is CSGGQGANQPQHF. The genes are TRBV29-1 and TRBJ1-5; 12 bases line up with TRBD1. In germline, CDR1 is SQVTM, CDR2 ANQGSEA. The CDR3 is 13 residues long. V was pared by 7 bases and J by 4 bases, with 2 bases of the junction left unmatched.

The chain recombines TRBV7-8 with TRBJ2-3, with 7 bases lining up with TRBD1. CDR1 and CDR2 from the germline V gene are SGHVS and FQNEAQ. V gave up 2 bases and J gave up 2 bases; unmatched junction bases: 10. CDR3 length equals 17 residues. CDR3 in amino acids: CASSLLILGQTTDTQYF. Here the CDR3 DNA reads TGTGCCAGCAGCTTACTCATTTTGGGACAGACCACAGATACGCAGTATTTT.

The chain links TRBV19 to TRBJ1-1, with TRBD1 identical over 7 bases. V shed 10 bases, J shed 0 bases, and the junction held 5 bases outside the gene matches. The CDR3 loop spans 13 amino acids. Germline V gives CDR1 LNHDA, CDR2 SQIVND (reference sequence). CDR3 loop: CATTDRVNTEAFF. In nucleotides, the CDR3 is TGTGCCACTACCGACAGGGTGAACACTGAAGCTTTCTTT.

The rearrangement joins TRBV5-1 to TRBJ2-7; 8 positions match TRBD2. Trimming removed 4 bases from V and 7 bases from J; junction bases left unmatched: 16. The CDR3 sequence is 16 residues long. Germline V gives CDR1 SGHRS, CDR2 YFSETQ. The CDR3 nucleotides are TGCGCCAGCAGCAACCAAATCTCGGGGGGGCCCGGTGAGCAGTACTTC. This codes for CASSNQISGGPGEQYF.

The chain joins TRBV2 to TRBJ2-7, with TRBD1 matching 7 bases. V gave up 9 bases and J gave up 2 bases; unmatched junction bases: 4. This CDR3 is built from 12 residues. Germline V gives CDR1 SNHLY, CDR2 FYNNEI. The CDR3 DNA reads TGTGCCAGGCAAGACAGGGCCTACGAGCAGTACTTC. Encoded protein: CARQDRAYEQYF.

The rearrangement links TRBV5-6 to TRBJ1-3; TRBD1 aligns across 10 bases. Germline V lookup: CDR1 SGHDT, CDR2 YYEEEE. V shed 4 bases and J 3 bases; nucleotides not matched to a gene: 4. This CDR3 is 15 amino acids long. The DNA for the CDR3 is TGTGCCAGCAGCGGGACAGGGGAGGTTGGAAACACCATATATTTT. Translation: CASSGTGEVGNTIYF.

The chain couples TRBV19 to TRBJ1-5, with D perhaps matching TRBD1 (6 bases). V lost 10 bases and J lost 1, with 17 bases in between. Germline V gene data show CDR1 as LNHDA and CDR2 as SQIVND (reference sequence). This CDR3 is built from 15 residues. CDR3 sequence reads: CATNTGYSSNQPQHF. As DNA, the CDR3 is TGTGCCACCAACACAGGGTATTCGAGCAATCAGCCCCAGCATTTT. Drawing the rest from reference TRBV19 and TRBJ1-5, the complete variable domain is DGGITQSPKYLFRKEGQNVTLSCEQNLNHDAMYWYRQDPGQGLRLIYYSQIVNDFQKGDIAEGYSVSREKKESFPLTVTSAQKNPTAFYLCATNTGYSSNQPQHFGDGTRLSIL.

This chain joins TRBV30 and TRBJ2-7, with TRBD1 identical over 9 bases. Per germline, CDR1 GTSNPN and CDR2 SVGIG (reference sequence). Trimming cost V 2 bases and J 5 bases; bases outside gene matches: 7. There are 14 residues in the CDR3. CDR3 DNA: TGTGCCTGGAGTTCTTGGGACAGGGTGAACGAGCAGTACTTC. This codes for CAWSSWDRVNEQYF.

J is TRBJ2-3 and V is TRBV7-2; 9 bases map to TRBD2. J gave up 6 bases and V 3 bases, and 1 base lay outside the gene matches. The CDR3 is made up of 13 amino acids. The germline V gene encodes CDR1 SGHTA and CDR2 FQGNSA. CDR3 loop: CASSLSGGDTQYF. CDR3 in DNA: TGTGCCAGCAGCTTGAGCGGGGGGGATACGCAGTATTTT.

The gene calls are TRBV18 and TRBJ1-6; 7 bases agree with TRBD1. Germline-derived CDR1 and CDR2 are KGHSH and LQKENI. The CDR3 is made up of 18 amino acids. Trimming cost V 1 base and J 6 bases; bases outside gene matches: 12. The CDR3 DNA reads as TGTGCCAGCTCACCACTCCCTTTGCGCGGGACAGCTAATTCACCCCTCCACTTT. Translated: CASSPLPLRGTANSPLHF.

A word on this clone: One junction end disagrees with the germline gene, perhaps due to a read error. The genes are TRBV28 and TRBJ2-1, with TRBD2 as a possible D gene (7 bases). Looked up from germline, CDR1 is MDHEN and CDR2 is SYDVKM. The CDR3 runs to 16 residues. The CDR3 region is CASSSAGASTSIEQFF. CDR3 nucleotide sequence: TGCGCCAGCAGTTCGGCGGGGGCTTCTACTTCCATTGAGCAGTTCTTC. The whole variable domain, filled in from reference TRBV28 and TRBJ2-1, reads DVKVTQSSRYLVKRTGEKVFLECVQDMDHENMFWYRQDPGLGLRLIYFSYDVKMKEKGDIPEGYSVSREKKERFSLILESASTNQTSMYLCASSSAGASTSIEQFFGPGTRLTVL.

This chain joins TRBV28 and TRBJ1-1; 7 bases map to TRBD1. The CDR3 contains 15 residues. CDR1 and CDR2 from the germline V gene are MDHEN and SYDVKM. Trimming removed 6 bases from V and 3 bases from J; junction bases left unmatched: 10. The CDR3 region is CASRSGVQGYTEAFF. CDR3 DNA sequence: TGTGCCAGCAGATCAGGGGTACAGGGGTACACTGAAGCTTTCTTT.

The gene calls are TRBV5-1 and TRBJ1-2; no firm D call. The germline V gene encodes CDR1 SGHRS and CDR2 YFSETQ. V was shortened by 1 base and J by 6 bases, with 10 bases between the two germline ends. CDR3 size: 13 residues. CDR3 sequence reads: CASSLPADNGYTF. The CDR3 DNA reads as TGCGCCAGCAGCTTGCCGGCCGACAATGGCTACACCTTC.